This T cell receptor (beta chain) appears in the sequencing data of a study of Graves' ophthalmopathy and Graves' hyperthyroidism. Transcripts of RNA were the source for amplifying TCR beta CDR3 regions. HTBI-primed RT-PCR formed the first round, and a multiplex PCR formed the second. TCRdb fed the multiplex PCR reads into MiXCR, producing one record per CDR3 protein. The data show about 370,000 distinct CDR3 sequences, about 18% seen once. From germline, CDR1 is LNHDA and CDR2 SQIVND (reference sequence). This CDR3 contains 15 residues. With respect to this clonotype: The junction shows a germline mismatch at one end, possibly a read error.

This TCR was sampled from an adult woman with stable Graves' hyperthyroidism. The sample consisted of peripheral blood. V gene TRBV19 combines with J gene TRBJ1-1; TRBD1 might be the D (5 bases). The CDR3 here is CASSITATDGTDAFF. Written as DNA, the CDR3 is TGTGCCAGTAGTATAACGGCCACGGACGGGACTGATGCTTTCTTT.